Many counts were recorded for the clone carrying this T cell receptor beta chain. TCR beta CDR3 region amplification was performed from RNA transcripts. HTBI primers were employed in a first-round RT-PCR of the TCR CDR3. A single record per CDR3 protein comes from TCRdb applying MiXCR to the multiplex PCR reads. The sample lists about 700,000 distinct CDR3 sequences, approximately 15% occurring once. This entry is derived from a study of T cells in Graves' hyperthyroidism and ophthalmopathy. J was trimmed by 0 bases and V by 5 bases; bases with no gene match: 4. CDR3 size: 15 residues. The sample was blood. The TCR comes from a woman aged 18-29 years with Graves' hyperthyroidism. The gene calls are TRBV12-3 or TRBV12-4 and TRBJ2-4, with 7 bases matching TRBD1. Here the CDR3 reads CASSDDRVAKNIQYF. DNA of the CDR3: TGTGCCAGCAGTGACGACAGGGTAGCCAAAAACATTCAGTACTTC.